Listed here are 27 T cell receptor beta chains from one sample, sequenced in a study of T cells in Graves' hyperthyroidism and ophthalmopathy. Amplified TCR beta CDR3 regions came from RNA transcripts. Using the HTBI primer set, a first-round RT-PCR was run on the TCR CDR3. TCRdb recomputed calls from the multiplex PCR reads with MiXCR, one row per CDR3 protein. The sample contains fewer than 700,000 distinct CDR3 sequences, about 16% of which appear only once. Sequences were obtained from blood. These receptors all stem from a woman aged 25 to 39 with Graves' hyperthyroidism.

V gene TRBV6-1 combines with J gene TRBJ2-7; perhaps TRBD1 as D (6 bases). This CDR3 has 12 amino acids. Trimming left V 4 bases short and J 13 bases short, with 17 bases between. Looked up from germline, CDR1 is MNHNS and CDR2 is SASEGT. The CDR3 loop reads CASSAPTGSHYF. The CDR3 DNA reads TGTGCCAGCAGTGCCCCCACAGGGAGTCACTACTTC.

This clonotype was observed at least ten times. The chain links TRBV7-2 to TRBJ1-1; unclear D gene. This CDR3 is 13 amino acids long. V was pared by 5 bases and J by 5 bases, with 12 bases between. Germline CDR1 SGHTA, CDR2 FQGNSA. CDR3 sequence reads: CASSGGGRTEAFF. CDR3 in DNA: TGTGCCAGCAGCGGTGGAGGGCGGACTGAAGCTTTCTTT.

The rearrangement uses TRBV2 and TRBJ2-5; a weak D match, TRBD1 (5 bases). CDR3 length equals 14 residues. CDR1 and CDR2 (germline): SNHLY, FYNNEI. V shed 8 bases and J shed 0 bases, with 13 bases lying between them. CDR3 loop: CASAQTAYQETQYF. The CDR3 nucleotides are TGTGCCAGCGCGCAGACAGCTTACCAAGAGACCCAGTACTTC.

This clonotype appeared many times. CDR3 DNA: TGTGCCAGCAGCACCGAGGGAGGGGTAGATACGCAGTATTTT. Translation: CASSTEGGVDTQYF. The gene calls are TRBV12-3 or TRBV12-4 and TRBJ2-3; 7 nucleotides match TRBD2. The CDR3 has 14 residues. With V trimmed by 6 bases and J by 5 bases, 8 bases remained unmatched.

The chain is built from TRBV7-3 and TRBJ2-5; D is perhaps TRBD1 or TRBD2 (6 bases each). The CDR3 is 15 residues long. Trimming cost V 5 bases and J 1 base, with 14 bases left between them. The germline V gene has CDR1 SGHTA and CDR2 FQGTGA. CDR3 protein: CASSAVGGVQETQYF. The DNA for the CDR3 is TGTGCCAGCAGCGCCGTGGGGGGCGTCCAAGAGACCCAGTACTTC.

This clonotype showed up many times. This chain links TRBV7-9 with TRBJ2-1; TRBD2 is a possible D gene (6 bases). Trimming pared 5 bases from V and 4 bases from J, leaving 21 bases between. The CDR3 runs 17 residues. CDR1 SEHNR and CDR2 FQNEAQ come from the germline V gene (reference sequence). The CDR3 DNA reads TGTGCCAGCAGCCAAGTCCTTTCGGGAGCGGGTTACAATGAGCAGTTCTTC. This gives the protein CASSQVLSGAGYNEQFF.

This clonotype was recorded at least ten times. Written as DNA, the CDR3 is TGTGCCAGCTCACCAGGGCTAGCGGGACGGACAGATACGCAGTATTTT. It specifies CASSPGLAGRTDTQYF. The genes are TRBV18 and TRBJ2-3, with 9 positions matching TRBD2. Trimming took 2 bases from V and 3 from J; bases not matched to a gene: 6. There are 16 residues in the CDR3. Looked up from germline, CDR1 is KGHSH and CDR2 is LQKENI.

This clonotype was seen a few times. This chain connects TRBV20-1 to TRBJ1-6; 7 bases are a match to TRBD1. In germline, CDR1 is DFQATT, CDR2 SNEGSKA (reference sequence). This CDR3 is built from 12 residues. Trimming cost V 2 bases and J 10 bases; bases outside gene matches: 2. This CDR3 reads CSARQGGSPLHF. In nucleotides, the CDR3 is TGCAGTGCTAGACAGGGGGGATCACCCCTCCACTTT.

This clonotype was seen a handful of times. The chain has TRBV3-1 and TRBJ2-5; 9 bases align to TRBD1. Germline CDR1 LGHDT, CDR2 YNNKEL (reference sequence). This CDR3 contains 16 residues. The junction had 5 bases not matched to a gene; V was cut back by 3 bases and J by 0 bases. DNA for the CDR3: TGTGCCAGCAGCCAGGCCGGGACAGGGAACCAAGAGACCCAGTACTTC. It is translated as CASSQAGTGNQETQYF.

The chain couples TRBV5-1 to TRBJ2-2, with D possibly matching TRBD2 (5 bases). Between the trimmed V and J ends, which lost 4 bases and 0 bases, there was a span of 13 bases. Germline V CDR1 and CDR2: SGHRS, YFSETQ. The CDR3 is 16 amino acids. The CDR3 reads CASSLERASNTGELFF. The CDR3 nucleotides are TGCGCCAGCAGCCTGGAGAGGGCCTCGAACACCGGGGAGCTGTTTTTT. Complete variable domain (other parts from reference TRBV5-1 and TRBJ2-2): KAGVTQTPRYLIKTRGQQVTLSCSPISGHRSVSWYQQTPGQGLQFLFEYFSETQRNKGNFPGRFSGRQFSNSRSEMNVSTLELGDSALYLCASSLERASNTGELFFGEGSRLTVL.

Concerning this clonotype itself: A much larger clone lies a single base off, so this may be a read error. V usage is TRBV6-2 or TRBV6-3 and J usage is TRBJ1-2, with TRBD1 matching over 7 bases. This CDR3 is built from 14 residues. Per germline, CDR1 MNHEY and CDR2 SVGEGT. Trimming took 0 bases from V and 2 from J; bases not matched to a gene: 0. In DNA, the CDR3 is TGTGCCAGCAGTTACTCGGGACAGAACTATGGCTACACCTTC. It translates to CASSYSGQNYGYTF.

This clonotype was counted between two and nine times. This chain connects TRBV7-3 to TRBJ2-7; D may correspond to TRBD1 or TRBD2 (5 bases each). The CDR3 runs to 13 residues. Looked up from germline, CDR1 is SGHTA and CDR2 is FQGTGA. Trimming took 5 bases from V and 6 from J, leaving 14 bases between them. The chain's CDR3 is CASSPDPGTEQYF. The CDR3 DNA reads as TGTGCCAGCAGCCCCGACCCCGGGACCGAGCAGTACTTC.

The chain couples TRBV3-1 to TRBJ2-1; the D gene is possibly TRBD2 (5 bases). This CDR3 contains 14 residues. V lost 3 bases and J 7 bases, leaving 13 bases between the germline ends. Germline CDR1 reads LGHDT; CDR2 reads YNNKEL (reference sequence). This CDR3 is CASSHHRGNNEQFF. The CDR3 nucleotides read TGTGCCAGCAGCCATCACCGGGGAAATAATGAGCAGTTCTTC.

This clonotype was seen repeatedly, ten times or more. The chain recombines TRBV7-8 with TRBJ1-2; D uncertain. The V and J ends lost 6 bases and 7 bases respectively, with 12 bases between them. The CDR3 has 12 amino acids. Germline V gene data show CDR1 as SGHVS and CDR2 as FQNEAQ. The CDR3 loop reads CASSTGWVGYTF. DNA of the CDR3: TGTGCCAGCAGTACCGGGTGGGTTGGCTACACCTTC.

This clonotype appeared many times. V usage is TRBV12-3 or TRBV12-4 and J usage is TRBJ2-5, with D tentatively TRBD2 (6 bases). Trimming took 6 bases from V and 1 from J, leaving 12 bases between them. This CDR3 contains 14 residues. The CDR3 protein is CASSIRRGQETQYF. Written as DNA, the CDR3 is TGTGCCAGCAGCATTCGGAGGGGCCAAGAGACCCAGTACTTC.

This clonotype was detected many times. This rearrangement joins TRBV30 to TRBJ2-1; maybe TRBD2 (5 bases). The CDR3 extends over 14 amino acids. V was trimmed by 6 bases and J by 8 bases, leaving 20 bases between them. Germline V gene lookup returns CDR1 GTSNPN and CDR2 SVGIG (reference sequence). CDR3 loop: CACTGIFSFDEQFF. CDR3 coding DNA: TGTGCCTGCACCGGGATCTTTAGTTTCGATGAGCAGTTCTTC. Full variable domain (outside the CDR3, taken from reference TRBV30 and TRBJ2-1): SQTIHQWPATLVQPVGSPLSLECTVEGTSNPNLYWYRQAAGRGLQLLFYSVGIGQISSEVPQNLSASRPQDRQFILSSKKLLLSDSGFYLCACTGIFSFDEQFFGPGTRLTVL.

This clonotype was seen repeatedly, ten times or more. This chain links TRBV20-1 with TRBJ1-2, with 8 bases matching TRBD1. Looked up from germline, CDR1 is DFQATT and CDR2 is SNEGSKA (reference sequence). With 5 bases clipped from V and 9 bases from J, the junction kept 14 bases outside the gene matches. The CDR3 extends over 14 amino acids. Here the CDR3 reads CSASPADRENRYTF. CDR3 DNA: TGCAGTGCTTCCCCGGCGGACAGGGAGAATCGCTACACCTTC.

This clonotype has just a few counts. The chain recombines TRBV3-1 with TRBJ1-3, with D perhaps matching TRBD1 (5 bases). V was trimmed by 5 bases and J by 2 bases, leaving 10 bases between them. The CDR3 runs 14 residues. Germline CDR1 and CDR2: LGHDT and YNNKEL (reference sequence). The CDR3: CASSWGRAGNTIYF. CDR3 sequence (DNA): TGTGCCAGCAGCTGGGGCAGGGCTGGAAACACCATATATTTT.

The chain combines TRBV15 with TRBJ1-1, with D perhaps TRBD1 (6 bases). The CDR3 has 13 residues. The V gene's germline CDR1 is LNHNV and CDR2 YYDKDF (reference sequence). Trimming cost V 7 bases and J 0 bases, with 9 bases left between them. The chain's CDR3 is CATNRELNTEAFF. Written as DNA, the CDR3 is TGTGCCACCAACAGGGAATTGAACACTGAAGCTTTCTTT.

This clonotype was observed at least ten times. The rearrangement joins TRBV18 to TRBJ1-1; D is unresolved. The CDR3 loop spans 14 amino acids. Trimming removed 3 bases from V and 0 bases from J, with 8 bases in between. Looked up from germline, CDR1 is KGHSH and CDR2 is LQKENI. The chain's CDR3 is CASSPYSVNTEAFF. Here the CDR3 DNA reads TGTGCCAGCTCACCGTACAGCGTGAACACTGAAGCTTTCTTT.

The chain is built from TRBV10-3 and TRBJ2-3; 9 nucleotides agree with TRBD2. V gave up 0 bases and J gave up 1 base; unmatched junction bases: 5. CDR3 length: 17 amino acids. The germline V gene has CDR1 ENHRY and CDR2 SYGVKD. CDR3 sequence: CAISESLWTSGTDTQYF. CDR3 in DNA: TGTGCCATCAGTGAGTCTCTTTGGACTAGCGGCACAGATACGCAGTATTTT.

This rearrangement joins TRBV2 to TRBJ2-1; 13 bases agree with TRBD2. Germline V gene sequence: CDR1 SNHLY, CDR2 FYNNEI. The V gene end was trimmed by 6 bases and the J gene end by 10 bases; junction bases not matched to a gene: 9. The CDR3 spans 15 residues. CDR3 coding DNA: TGTGCCAGCAGCGAACTAGCGGGAGGGTTTCTGGAGCAGTTCTTC. It codes for CASSELAGGFLEQFF.

At least ten counts were recorded for this clonotype. The chain employs TRBV6-1 and TRBJ2-1; 12 nucleotides line up with TRBD1. Germline loops: CDR1 MNHNS, CDR2 SASEGT. V lost 7 bases to trimming and J lost 6 bases; unmatched junction nucleotides: 7. The CDR3 length is 15 residues. DNA for the CDR3: TGTGCCAGCACCTCCCGGGACAGGGGGCTCAATGAGCAGTTCTTC. Translation: CASTSRDRGLNEQFF.

This clonotype was picked up many times. The gene calls are TRBV11-3 and TRBJ2-6; TRBD1 is a possible D gene (6 bases). V was trimmed by 5 bases and J by 0 bases, leaving 8 bases between them. Germline V gene sequence: CDR1 SGHNT, CDR2 YENEEA. CDR3 size: 15 residues. CDR3 amino acids: CASSLDSSGANVLTF. CDR3 DNA sequence: TGTGCCAGCAGCCTGGACAGCTCTGGGGCCAACGTCCTGACTTTC.

This clonotype was observed a few times. The chain has TRBV7-9 and TRBJ2-7, with D possibly being TRBD1 (6 bases). CDR3 length: 14 amino acids. CDR1 is SEHNR and CDR2 is FQNEAQ in the germline V gene (reference sequence). V was pared by 6 bases and J by 5 bases, with 17 bases between. The CDR3 DNA reads as TGTGCCAGCAGTTCCTTACAGGGCACCAACGAGCAGTACTTC. It codes for CASSSLQGTNEQYF.

This rearrangement joins TRBV6-2 or TRBV6-3 to TRBJ1-5, with TRBD1 matching over 7 bases. The V and J ends lost 10 bases and 4 bases, in that order; junction bases with no gene match: 10. The CDR3 has 14 residues. The germline gives CDR1 MNHEY, CDR2 SVGEGT. CDR3 nucleotides: TGTGCCACCCTGTCGGGACAGACGAATCAGCCCCAGCATTTT. Translated, it gives CATLSGQTNQPQHF.

Points on this clonotype: It may be a read error: a sequence one base away is much more abundant. The chain has TRBV7-9 and TRBJ2-7, with 7 nucleotides matching TRBD1. Germline CDR1 SEHNR, CDR2 FQNEAQ (reference sequence). This CDR3 spans 13 amino acids. The CDR3 coding sequence is TGTTCCAGCAGAGCCGGGACAGACTACGAGCAGTACTTC. This sequence encodes CSSRAGTDYEQYF.